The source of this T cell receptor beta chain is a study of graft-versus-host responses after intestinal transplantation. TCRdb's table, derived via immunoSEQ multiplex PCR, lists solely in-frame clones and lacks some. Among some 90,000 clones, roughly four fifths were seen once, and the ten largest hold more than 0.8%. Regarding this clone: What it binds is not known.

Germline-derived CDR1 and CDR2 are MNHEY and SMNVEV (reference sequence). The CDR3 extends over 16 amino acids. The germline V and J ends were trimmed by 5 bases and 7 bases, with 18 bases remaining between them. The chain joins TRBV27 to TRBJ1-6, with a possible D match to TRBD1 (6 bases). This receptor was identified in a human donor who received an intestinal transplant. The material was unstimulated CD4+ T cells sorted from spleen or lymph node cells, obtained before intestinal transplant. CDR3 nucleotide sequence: TGTGCCAGCAGTCCGCGTGGGGCGCAGGGGAATTCACCCCTCCACTTT. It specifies CASSPRGAQGNSPLHF.